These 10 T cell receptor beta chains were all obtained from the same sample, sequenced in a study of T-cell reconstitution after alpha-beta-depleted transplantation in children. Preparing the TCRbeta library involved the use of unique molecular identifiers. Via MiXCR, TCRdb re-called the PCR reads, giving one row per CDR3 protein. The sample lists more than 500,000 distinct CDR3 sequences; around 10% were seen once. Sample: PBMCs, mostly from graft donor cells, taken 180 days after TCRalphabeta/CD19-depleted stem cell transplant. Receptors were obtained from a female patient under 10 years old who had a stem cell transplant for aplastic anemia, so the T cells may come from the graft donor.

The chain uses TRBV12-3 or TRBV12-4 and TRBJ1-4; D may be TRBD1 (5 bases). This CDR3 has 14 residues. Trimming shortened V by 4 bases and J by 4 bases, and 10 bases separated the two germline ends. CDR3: CASSSGPRNEKLFF. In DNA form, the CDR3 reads TGTGCCAGCAGTTCGGGACCGCGTAATGAAAAACTGTTTTTT.

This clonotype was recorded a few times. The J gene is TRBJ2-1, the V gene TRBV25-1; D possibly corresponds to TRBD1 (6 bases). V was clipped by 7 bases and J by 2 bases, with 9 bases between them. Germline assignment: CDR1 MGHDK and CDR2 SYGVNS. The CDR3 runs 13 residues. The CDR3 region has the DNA TGTGCCAGCACCAGGGGTACCTACAATGAGCAGTTCTTC. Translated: CASTRGTYNEQFF.

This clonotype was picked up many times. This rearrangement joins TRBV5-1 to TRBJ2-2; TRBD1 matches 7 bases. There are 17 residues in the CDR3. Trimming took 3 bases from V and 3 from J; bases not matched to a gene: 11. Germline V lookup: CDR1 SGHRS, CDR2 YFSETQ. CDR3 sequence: CASSWTGLIVDTGELFF. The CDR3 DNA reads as TGCGCCAGCAGCTGGACAGGTCTAATAGTGGACACCGGGGAGCTGTTTTTT.

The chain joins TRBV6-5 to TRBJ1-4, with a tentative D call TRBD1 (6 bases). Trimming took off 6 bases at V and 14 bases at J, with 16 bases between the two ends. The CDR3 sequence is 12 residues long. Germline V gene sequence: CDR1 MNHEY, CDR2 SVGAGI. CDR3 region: CASSPDSSTLFF. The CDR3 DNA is TGTGCCAGCAGCCCGGACAGCTCAACGCTGTTTTTT.

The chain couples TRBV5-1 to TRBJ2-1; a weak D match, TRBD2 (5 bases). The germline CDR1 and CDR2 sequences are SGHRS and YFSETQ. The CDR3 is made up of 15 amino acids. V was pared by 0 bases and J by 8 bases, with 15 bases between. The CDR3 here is CASSLDFGIGDEQFF. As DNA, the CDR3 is TGCGCCAGCAGCTTGGATTTCGGGATCGGTGATGAGCAGTTCTTC.

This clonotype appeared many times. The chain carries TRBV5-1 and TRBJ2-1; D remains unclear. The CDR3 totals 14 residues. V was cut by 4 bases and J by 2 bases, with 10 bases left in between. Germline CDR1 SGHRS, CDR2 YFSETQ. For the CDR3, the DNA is TGCGCCAGCAGCCTGGACGCCCCCTACAATGAGCAGTTCTTC. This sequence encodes CASSLDAPYNEQFF.

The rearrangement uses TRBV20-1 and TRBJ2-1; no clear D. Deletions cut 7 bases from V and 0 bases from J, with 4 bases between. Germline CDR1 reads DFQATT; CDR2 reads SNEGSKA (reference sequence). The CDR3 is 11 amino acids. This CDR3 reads CSGGSYNEQFF. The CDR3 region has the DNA TGCAGTGGGGGCTCCTACAATGAGCAGTTCTTC.

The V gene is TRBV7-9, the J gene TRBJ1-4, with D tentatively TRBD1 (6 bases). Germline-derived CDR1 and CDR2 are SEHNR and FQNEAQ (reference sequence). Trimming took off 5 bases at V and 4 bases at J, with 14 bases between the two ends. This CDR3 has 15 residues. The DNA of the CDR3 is TGTGCCAGCAGCCTCCGAGGACAGCTTAATGAAAAACTGTTTTTT. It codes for CASSLRGQLNEKLFF.

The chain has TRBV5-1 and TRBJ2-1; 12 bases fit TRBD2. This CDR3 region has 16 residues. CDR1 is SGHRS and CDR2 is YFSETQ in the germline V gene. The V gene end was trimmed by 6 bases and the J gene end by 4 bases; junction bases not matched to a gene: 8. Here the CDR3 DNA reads TGCGCCAGCACCCTGACTAGCGGGAGAGCGTACAATGAGCAGTTCTTC. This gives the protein CASTLTSGRAYNEQFF.

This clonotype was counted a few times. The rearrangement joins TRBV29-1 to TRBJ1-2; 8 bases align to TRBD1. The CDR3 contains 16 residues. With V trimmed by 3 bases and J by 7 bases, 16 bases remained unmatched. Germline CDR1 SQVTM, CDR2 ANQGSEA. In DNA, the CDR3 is TGCAGCGTTGACCCTCCCGGACAGGGCATTCAAGGTGGCTACACCTTC. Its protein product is CSVDPPGQGIQGGYTF.